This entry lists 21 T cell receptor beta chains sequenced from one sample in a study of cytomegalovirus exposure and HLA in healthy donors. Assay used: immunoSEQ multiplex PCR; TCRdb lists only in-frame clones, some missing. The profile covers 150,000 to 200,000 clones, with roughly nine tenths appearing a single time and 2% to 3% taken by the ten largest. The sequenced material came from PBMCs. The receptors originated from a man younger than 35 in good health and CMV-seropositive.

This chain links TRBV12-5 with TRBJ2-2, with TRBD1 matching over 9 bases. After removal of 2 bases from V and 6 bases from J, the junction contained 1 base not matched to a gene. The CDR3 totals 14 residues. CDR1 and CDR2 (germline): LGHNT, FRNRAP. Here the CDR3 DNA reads TGTGCTAGTGGTTTGACAGGGGGCTCCGGGGAGCTGTTTTTT. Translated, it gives CASGLTGGSGELFF.

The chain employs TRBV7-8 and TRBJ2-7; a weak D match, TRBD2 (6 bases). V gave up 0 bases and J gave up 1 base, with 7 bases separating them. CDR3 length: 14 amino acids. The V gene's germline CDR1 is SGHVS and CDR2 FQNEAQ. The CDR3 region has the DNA TGTGCCAGCAGCTTAGCGGGACTTTCCTACGAGCAGTACTTC. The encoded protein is CASSLAGLSYEQYF.

The CDR3 DNA is TGCAGCGTTGTCTGGGCCGTCGGAGGCTACACCTTC. It is translated as CSVVWAVGGYTF. V and J are TRBV29-1 and TRBJ1-2; no clear D gene. Germline-derived CDR1 and CDR2 are SQVTM and ANQGSEA. Trimming stripped 4 bases from V and 8 bases from J, with 14 bases between. This CDR3 region has 12 residues.

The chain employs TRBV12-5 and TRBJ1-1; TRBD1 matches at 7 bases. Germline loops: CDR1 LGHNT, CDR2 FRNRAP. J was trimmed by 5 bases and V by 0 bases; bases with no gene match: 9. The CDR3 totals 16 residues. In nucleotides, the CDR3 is TGTGCTAGTGGTTTGGTACGGCTAGGGGGCGCGACTGAAGCTTTCTTT. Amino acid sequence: CASGLVRLGGATEAFF. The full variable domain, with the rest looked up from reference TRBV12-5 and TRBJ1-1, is DARVTQTPRHKVTEMGQEVTMRCQPILGHNTVFWYRQTMMQGLELLAYFRNRAPLDDSGMPKDRFSAEMPDATLATLKIQPSEPRDSAVYFCASGLVRLGGATEAFFGQGTRLTVV.

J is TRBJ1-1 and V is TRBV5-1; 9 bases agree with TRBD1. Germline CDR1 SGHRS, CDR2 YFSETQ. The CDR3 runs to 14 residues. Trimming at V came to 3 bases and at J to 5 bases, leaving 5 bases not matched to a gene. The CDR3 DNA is TGCGCCAGCAGCTGGGGGACAGGGTGGACTGAAGCTTTCTTT. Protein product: CASSWGTGWTEAFF. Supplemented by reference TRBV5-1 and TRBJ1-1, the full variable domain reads KAGVTQTPRYLIKTRGQQVTLSCSPISGHRSVSWYQQTPGQGLQFLFEYFSETQRNKGNFPGRFSGRQFSNSRSEMNVSTLELGDSALYLCASSWGTGWTEAFFGQGTRLTVV.

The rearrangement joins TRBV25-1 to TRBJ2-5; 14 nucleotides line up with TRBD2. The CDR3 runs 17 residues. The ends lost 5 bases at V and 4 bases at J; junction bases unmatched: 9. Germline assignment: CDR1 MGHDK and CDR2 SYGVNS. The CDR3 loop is CASSKLGLAGGRETQYF. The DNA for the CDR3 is TGTGCCAGCAGTAAACTCGGACTAGCGGGGGGCCGAGAGACCCAGTACTTC.

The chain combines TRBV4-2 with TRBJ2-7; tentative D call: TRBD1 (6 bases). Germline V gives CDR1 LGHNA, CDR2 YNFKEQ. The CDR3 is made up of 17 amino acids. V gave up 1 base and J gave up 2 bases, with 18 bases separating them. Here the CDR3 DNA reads TGTGCCAGCAGCCAAGTCTGGGGGCCGGACAGCACCTACGAGCAGTACTTC. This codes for CASSQVWGPDSTYEQYF.

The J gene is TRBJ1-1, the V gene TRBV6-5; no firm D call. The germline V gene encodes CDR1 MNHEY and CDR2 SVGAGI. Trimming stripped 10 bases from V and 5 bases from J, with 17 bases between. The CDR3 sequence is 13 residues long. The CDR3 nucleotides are TGTGCCACCACGGGGTCGTTGGGGACTGAAGCTTTCTTT. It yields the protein CATTGSLGTEAFF.

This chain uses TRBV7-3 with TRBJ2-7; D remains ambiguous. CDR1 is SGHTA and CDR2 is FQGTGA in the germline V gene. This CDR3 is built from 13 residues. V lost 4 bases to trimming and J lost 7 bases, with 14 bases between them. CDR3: CASSSSSGSEQYF. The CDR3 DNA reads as TGTGCCAGCAGCTCCTCCTCCGGGTCGGAGCAGTACTTC.

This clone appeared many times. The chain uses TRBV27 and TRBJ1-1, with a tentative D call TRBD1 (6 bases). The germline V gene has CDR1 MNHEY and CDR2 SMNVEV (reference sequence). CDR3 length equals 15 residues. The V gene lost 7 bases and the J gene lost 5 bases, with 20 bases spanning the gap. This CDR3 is CASTSLQGKTTEAFF. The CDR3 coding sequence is TGTGCCAGCACCTCCCTTCAGGGGAAGACAACTGAAGCTTTCTTT.

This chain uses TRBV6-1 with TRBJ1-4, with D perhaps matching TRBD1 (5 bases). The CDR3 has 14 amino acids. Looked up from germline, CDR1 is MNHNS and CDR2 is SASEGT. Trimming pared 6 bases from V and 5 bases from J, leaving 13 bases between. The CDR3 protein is CASSLDRLNEKLFF. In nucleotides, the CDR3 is TGTGCCAGCAGCCTTGACAGATTGAATGAAAAACTGTTTTTT.

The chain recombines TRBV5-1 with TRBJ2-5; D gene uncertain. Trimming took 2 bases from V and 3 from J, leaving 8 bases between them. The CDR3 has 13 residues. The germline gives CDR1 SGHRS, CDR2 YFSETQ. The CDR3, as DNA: TGCGCCAGCAGCTTATGGGCAGAAGAGACCCAGTACTTC. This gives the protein CASSLWAEETQYF.

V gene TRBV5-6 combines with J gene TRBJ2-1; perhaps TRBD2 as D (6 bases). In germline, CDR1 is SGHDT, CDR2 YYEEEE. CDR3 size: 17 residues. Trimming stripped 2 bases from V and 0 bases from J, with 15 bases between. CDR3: CASSFWGDLGSYNEQFF. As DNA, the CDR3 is TGTGCCAGCAGCTTTTGGGGGGATTTGGGCTCCTACAATGAGCAGTTCTTC.

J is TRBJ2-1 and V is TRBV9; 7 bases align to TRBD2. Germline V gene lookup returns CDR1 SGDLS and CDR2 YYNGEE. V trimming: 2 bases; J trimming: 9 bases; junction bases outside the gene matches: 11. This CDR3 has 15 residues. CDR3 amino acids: CASSVSSGNRGEQFF. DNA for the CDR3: TGTGCCAGCAGCGTGTCCAGCGGGAATCGAGGTGAGCAGTTCTTC.

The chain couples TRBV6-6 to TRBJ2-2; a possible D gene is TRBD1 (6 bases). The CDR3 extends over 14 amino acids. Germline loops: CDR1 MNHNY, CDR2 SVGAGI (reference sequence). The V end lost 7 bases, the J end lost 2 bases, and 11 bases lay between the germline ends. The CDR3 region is CASIRTVNTGELFF. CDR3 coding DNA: TGTGCCAGCATCCGGACAGTAAACACCGGGGAGCTGTTTTTT.

CDR3 nucleotides: TGTGCCATCAGTGACACGGACAGGGGCGGTTCGGAAGGCTACACCTTC. This codes for CAISDTDRGGSEGYTF. V usage is TRBV10-3 and J usage is TRBJ1-2, with 9 nucleotides matching TRBD1. This CDR3 contains 16 residues. The germline V gene has CDR1 ENHRY and CDR2 SYGVKD. Trimming took 3 bases from V and 8 from J; bases not matched to a gene: 13.

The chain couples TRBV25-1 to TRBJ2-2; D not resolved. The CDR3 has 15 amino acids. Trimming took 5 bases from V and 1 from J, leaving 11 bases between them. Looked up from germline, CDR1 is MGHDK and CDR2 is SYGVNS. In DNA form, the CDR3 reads TGTGCCAGCAGTTCGGCCAGGATGAACACCGGGGAGCTGTTTTTT. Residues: CASSSARMNTGELFF.

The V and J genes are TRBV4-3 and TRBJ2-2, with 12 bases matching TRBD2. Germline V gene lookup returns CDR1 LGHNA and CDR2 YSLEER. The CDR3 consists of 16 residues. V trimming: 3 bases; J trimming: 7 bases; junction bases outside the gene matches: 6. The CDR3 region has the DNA TGCGCCAGCAGCCACGAGGGGGGACTAGCGGGCGGGGAGCTGTTTTTT. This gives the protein CASSHEGGLAGGELFF.

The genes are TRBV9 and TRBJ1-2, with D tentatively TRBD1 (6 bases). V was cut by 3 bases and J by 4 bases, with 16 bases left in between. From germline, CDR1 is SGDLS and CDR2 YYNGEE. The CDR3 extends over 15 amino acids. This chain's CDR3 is CASSDRDTESYGYTF. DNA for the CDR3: TGTGCCAGCAGCGACCGGGACACCGAAAGCTATGGCTACACCTTC.

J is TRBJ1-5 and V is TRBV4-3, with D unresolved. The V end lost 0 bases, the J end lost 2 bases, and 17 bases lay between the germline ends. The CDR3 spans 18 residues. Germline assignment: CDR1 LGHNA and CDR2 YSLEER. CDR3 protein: CASSQDREREAGNQPQHF. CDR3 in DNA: TGCGCCAGCAGCCAAGACCGGGAGAGGGAGGCGGGCAATCAGCCCCAGCATTTT.

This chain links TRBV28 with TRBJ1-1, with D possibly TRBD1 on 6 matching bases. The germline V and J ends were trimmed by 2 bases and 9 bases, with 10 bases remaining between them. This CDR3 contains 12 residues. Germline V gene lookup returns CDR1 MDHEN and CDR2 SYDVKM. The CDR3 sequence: CASSLQDSQAFF. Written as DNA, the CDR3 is TGTGCCAGCAGTTTACAGGACAGCCAAGCTTTCTTT.